This T cell receptor beta chain was sequenced in a study of tissue T cells after allogeneic stem cell transplantation. Study information: Samples with visible lymphocytes on H&E were prioritized for sequencing. Study-wide points: Tissue-detected TCR repertoire was only partly captured by blood and spleen T cells. Anatomically similar tissues had similar TCR repertoires within each patient.

TCRbeta CDR3 was sequenced at survey depth with template counts. Produced via immunoSEQ multiplex PCR; TCRdb's table is partial and in-frame only. The sample includes about 9,500 clones, approximately 64% of them seen just once. CDR1 MDHEN and CDR2 SYDVKM come from the germline V gene. The V end was cut by 5 bases, the J end by 16 bases, with 17 bases between. The CDR3 length is 12 residues. With regard to this clone: What it binds is not known.

The sequenced sample was tissue from the ileum, obtained at autopsy. The rearrangement joins TRBV28 to TRBJ2-2, with D perhaps matching TRBD2 (5 bases). This receptor was identified in a woman aged 18 to 55 with breast cancer. The CDR3 reads CASSPPGVARFF. CDR3 in DNA: TGTGCCAGCAGTCCTCCCGGGGTCGCGCGGTTTTTT.